Following are 21 T cell receptor beta chains from one sample sequenced in a study of T cells in localized non-small cell lung cancer. Data came from immunoSEQ multiplex PCR; TCRdb stores just in-frame clones and leaves some out. The sample yields about 43,000 clones, about 91% seen once. The material sequenced was PBMCs, taken before any cancer treatment. The receptors come from a woman aged 40 to 75 with stage II lung adenocarcinoma.

The chain uses TRBV5-1 and TRBJ2-5; 9 positions match TRBD2. The end of the DNA fits TRBJ2-7 better, so the J call may be wrong. This CDR3 comprises 15 residues. Per germline, CDR1 SGHRS and CDR2 YFSETQ. The CDR3 DNA reads as TGCGCCAGCAGCTTGGTGGCGGGAGGGACGTACGAGCAGTACTTC. Protein sequence: CASSLVAGGTYEQYF.

The rearrangement uses TRBV6-1 and TRBJ2-7; 8 positions match TRBD2. Germline CDR1 MNHNS, CDR2 SASEGT. V lost 1 base and J lost 2; bases outside the gene matches: 4. This CDR3 has 15 residues. The CDR3 DNA is TGTGCCAGCAGTGAAGTCGGGACTAGAGCCTACGAGCAGTACTTC. Encoded protein: CASSEVGTRAYEQYF.

This sequence joins TRBV28 and TRBJ2-7, with a tentative D call TRBD2 (5 bases). The V gene lost 5 bases and the J gene lost 5 bases, with 16 bases spanning the gap. CDR3 size: 14 residues. Germline V gene sequence: CDR1 MDHEN, CDR2 SYDVKM. CDR3 DNA sequence: TGTGCCAGCAGTCCTCCCCAGAGGCGGGACGAGCAGTACTTC. Translating gives CASSPPQRRDEQYF.

The chain joins TRBV9 to TRBJ2-7; 9 nucleotides align to TRBD1. J gave up 5 bases and V 2 bases, and 8 bases lay outside the gene matches. The CDR3 loop spans 15 amino acids. The V gene's germline CDR1 is SGDLS and CDR2 YYNGEE. The CDR3 region is CASSVDGTGNNEQYF. CDR3 DNA: TGTGCCAGCAGCGTCGACGGGACAGGGAACAACGAGCAGTACTTC.

The chain's CDR3 is CASSPEVRALTEAFF. CDR3 sequence (DNA): TGTGCCAGTAGTCCAGAGGTGAGGGCCCTCACTGAAGCTTTCTTT. The chain uses TRBV19 and TRBJ1-1; no clear D. In germline, CDR1 is LNHDA, CDR2 SQIVND (reference sequence). V lost 5 bases and J lost 4, with 17 bases in between. The CDR3 consists of 15 residues.

The chain has TRBV27 and TRBJ2-1, with 8 bases aligning to TRBD2. Per germline, CDR1 MNHEY and CDR2 SMNVEV (reference sequence). This CDR3 comprises 13 residues. V lost 5 bases and J lost 15; bases outside the gene matches: 12. CDR3 nucleotides: TGTGCCAGCAGTCATAGCGGGACCCCTCCCTGGTTCTTC. Its translation is CASSHSGTPPWFF.

This chain connects TRBV19 to TRBJ1-2; the D is unclear. CDR1 and CDR2 from the germline V gene are LNHDA and SQIVND (reference sequence). The length of the CDR3 is 13 residues. Trimming removed 4 bases from V and 6 bases from J, with 12 bases in between. The CDR3 DNA reads as TGTGCCAGTAGTACGGACGGCTCCCATGGCTACACCTTC. Its protein product is CASSTDGSHGYTF.

V is TRBV5-1 and J is TRBJ1-2; 8 positions agree with TRBD1. Per the germline V gene, CDR1 is SGHRS and CDR2 is YFSETQ. Trimming took 0 bases from V and 13 from J; bases not matched to a gene: 11. CDR3 length equals 14 residues. The CDR3 region has the DNA TGCGCCAGCAGCTTGGCCGAGACAGGGGACCGGGGCACCTTC. This encodes CASSLAETGDRGTF. The whole variable domain, filled in from reference TRBV5-1 and TRBJ1-2, reads KAGVTQTPRYLIKTRGQQVTLSCSPISGHRSVSWYQQTPGQGLQFLFEYFSETQRNKGNFPGRFSGRQFSNSRSEMNVSTLELGDSALYLCASSLAETGDRGTFGSGTRLTVV.

The chain is built from TRBV6-4 and TRBJ2-2, with 8 bases lining up with TRBD2. V lost 4 bases to trimming and J lost 5 bases; unmatched junction nucleotides: 3. Germline CDR1 is MRHNA and CDR2 is SNTAGT. The length of the CDR3 is 14 residues. CDR3 coding DNA: TGTGCCAGCAGTGTGGCGGGAGGAACCGGGGAGCTGTTTTTT. Its protein product is CASSVAGGTGELFF.

The chain has TRBV9 and TRBJ1-4; possibly TRBD1 for D (6 bases). From germline, CDR1 is SGDLS and CDR2 YYNGEE. Trimming took 3 bases from V and 8 from J, leaving 17 bases between them. The CDR3 loop spans 15 amino acids. The CDR3: CASSENRGLGEKLFF. DNA of the CDR3: TGTGCCAGCAGCGAGAATCGGGGGCTCGGAGAAAAACTGTTTTTT.

V gene TRBV30 combines with J gene TRBJ2-5, with a possible D match to TRBD1 (6 bases). V was shortened by 4 bases and J by 9 bases, with 18 bases between the two germline ends. CDR1 and CDR2 from the germline V gene are GTSNPN and SVGIG (reference sequence). This CDR3 has 13 residues. Written as DNA, the CDR3 is TGTGCCTGGATTATGCTATCAGGGGCACCCCAGTACTTC. This codes for CAWIMLSGAPQYF.

The gene calls are TRBV19 and TRBJ2-5, with 10 nucleotides matching TRBD1. In germline, CDR1 is LNHDA, CDR2 SQIVND (reference sequence). Losses at the gene ends were 7 bases for V and 6 bases for J; bases not matched to a gene: 8. There are 14 residues in the CDR3. CDR3 amino acids: CASTLGQGGQTQYF. The CDR3 region has the DNA TGTGCCAGTACCCTAGGACAGGGGGGGCAGACCCAGTACTTC.

This chain links TRBV5-6 with TRBJ2-5; D is undetermined. In germline, CDR1 is SGHDT, CDR2 YYEEEE. V dropped 3 bases and J dropped 5 bases, with 17 bases sitting between them. The CDR3 covers 15 residues. As DNA, the CDR3 is TGTGCCAGCAGCTATGGGGTTAGGGCCGGGGAGACCCAGTACTTC. Protein product: CASSYGVRAGETQYF. Combining the CDR3 with reference TRBV5-6 and TRBJ2-5 gives the whole variable domain DAGVTQSPTHLIKTRGQQVTLRCSPKSGHDTVSWYQQALGQGPQFIFQYYEEEERQRGNFPDRFSGHQFPNYSSELNVNALLLGDSALYLCASSYGVRAGETQYFGPGTRLLVL.

The gene calls are TRBV5-4 and TRBJ2-3; D perhaps matches TRBD2 (6 bases). The length of the CDR3 is 14 residues. The germline CDR1 and CDR2 sequences are SGHNT and YYREEE (reference sequence). Between the trimmed V and J ends, which lost 2 bases and 10 bases, there was a span of 17 bases. CDR3 in amino acids: CASSLSGTPGAQYF. CDR3 DNA sequence: TGTGCCAGCAGCTTATCCGGGACTCCTGGTGCGCAGTATTTT.

J is TRBJ1-1 and V is TRBV5-1, with 8 bases that match TRBD1. J gave up 0 bases and V 4 bases, and 5 bases lay outside the gene matches. Germline-derived CDR1 and CDR2 are SGHRS and YFSETQ. There are 15 residues in the CDR3. The DNA for the CDR3 is TGCGCCAGCAGCGCCCGGACAGGGATGAACACTGAAGCTTTCTTT. Protein sequence: CASSARTGMNTEAFF.

V usage is TRBV4-1 and J usage is TRBJ2-1; maybe TRBD1 (7 bases). Germline values: CDR1 MGHRA, CDR2 YSYEKL. V gave up 5 bases and J gave up 9 bases, with 17 bases separating them. The length of the CDR3 is 14 residues. In nucleotides, the CDR3 is TGCGCCAGCAGCGAGGGGGCCCAGGGGGGTGAGCAGTTCTTC. It encodes CASSEGAQGGEQFF.

This clone has a single count. The rearrangement uses TRBV2 and TRBJ2-5; D remains ambiguous. Germline V gives CDR1 SNHLY, CDR2 FYNNEI. Trimming pared 5 bases from V and 3 bases from J, leaving 13 bases between. CDR3 size: 14 residues. DNA of the CDR3: TGTGCCAGCAGTCCACGGACCTCGGAAGAGACCCAGTACTTC. Encoded protein: CASSPRTSEETQYF.

The gene calls are TRBV6-7 and TRBJ1-2; D ambiguous. TRBV6-7 qualifies as an ORF whose function is uncertain. This CDR3 is 14 amino acids long. V was cut by 7 bases and J by 6 bases, with 18 bases left in between. The CDR3 spells CASTLVRVEDGYTF. The CDR3 nucleotides are TGTGCCAGCACCCTGGTTAGGGTTGAGGATGGCTACACCTTC.

The rearrangement links TRBV28 to TRBJ2-1; 11 nucleotides agree with TRBD2. The germline gives CDR1 MDHEN, CDR2 SYDVKM. The CDR3 has 15 residues. Trimming at V came to 2 bases and at J to 6 bases, leaving 3 bases not matched to a gene. The CDR3 loop reads CASSLGGTSGNEQFF. The CDR3 nucleotides read TGTGCCAGCAGTTTAGGGGGGACTAGCGGCAATGAGCAGTTCTTC. Variable domain in full (rest from reference TRBV28 and TRBJ2-1): DVKVTQSSRYLVKRTGEKVFLECVQDMDHENMFWYRQDPGLGLRLIYFSYDVKMKEKGDIPEGYSVSREKKERFSLILESASTNQTSMYLCASSLGGTSGNEQFFGPGTRLTVL.

The chain recombines TRBV5-1 with TRBJ2-5, with no clear D. Germline V gene sequence: CDR1 SGHRS, CDR2 YFSETQ. The V end lost 0 bases, the J end lost 6 bases, and 12 bases lay between the germline ends. There are 14 residues in the CDR3. CDR3 loop: CASSLDGVGKTQYF. The CDR3 DNA is TGCGCCAGCAGCTTGGATGGGGTAGGAAAGACCCAGTACTTC. Combining the CDR3 with reference TRBV5-1 and TRBJ2-5 gives the whole variable domain KAGVTQTPRYLIKTRGQQVTLSCSPISGHRSVSWYQQTPGQGLQFLFEYFSETQRNKGNFPGRFSGRQFSNSRSEMNVSTLELGDSALYLCASSLDGVGKTQYFGPGTRLLVL.

J is TRBJ2-4 and V is TRBV15; 11 nucleotides match TRBD2. Per the germline V gene, CDR1 is LNHNV and CDR2 is YYDKDF (reference sequence). The CDR3 is 16 amino acids. V trimming: 3 bases; J trimming: 3 bases; junction bases outside the gene matches: 4. CDR3 bases: TGTGCCACCAGCAGGGGACTAGCGGAGTACAAAAACATTCAGTACTTC. Residues: CATSRGLAEYKNIQYF.